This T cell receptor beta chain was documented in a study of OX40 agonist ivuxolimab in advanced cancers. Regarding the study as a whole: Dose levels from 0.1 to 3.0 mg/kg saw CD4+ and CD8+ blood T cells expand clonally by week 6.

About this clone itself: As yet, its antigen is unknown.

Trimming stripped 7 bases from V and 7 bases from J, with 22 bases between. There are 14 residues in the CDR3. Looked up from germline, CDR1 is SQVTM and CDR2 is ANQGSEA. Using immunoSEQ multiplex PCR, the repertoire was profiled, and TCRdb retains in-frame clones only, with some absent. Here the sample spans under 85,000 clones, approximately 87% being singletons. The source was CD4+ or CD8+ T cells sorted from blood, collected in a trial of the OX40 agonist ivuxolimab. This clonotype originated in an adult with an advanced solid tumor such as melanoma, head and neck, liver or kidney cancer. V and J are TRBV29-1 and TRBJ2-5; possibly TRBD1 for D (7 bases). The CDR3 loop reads CSARETGSLGTQYF. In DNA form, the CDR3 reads TGCAGCGCCCGGGAGACAGGGTCTCTAGGGACCCAGTACTTC.